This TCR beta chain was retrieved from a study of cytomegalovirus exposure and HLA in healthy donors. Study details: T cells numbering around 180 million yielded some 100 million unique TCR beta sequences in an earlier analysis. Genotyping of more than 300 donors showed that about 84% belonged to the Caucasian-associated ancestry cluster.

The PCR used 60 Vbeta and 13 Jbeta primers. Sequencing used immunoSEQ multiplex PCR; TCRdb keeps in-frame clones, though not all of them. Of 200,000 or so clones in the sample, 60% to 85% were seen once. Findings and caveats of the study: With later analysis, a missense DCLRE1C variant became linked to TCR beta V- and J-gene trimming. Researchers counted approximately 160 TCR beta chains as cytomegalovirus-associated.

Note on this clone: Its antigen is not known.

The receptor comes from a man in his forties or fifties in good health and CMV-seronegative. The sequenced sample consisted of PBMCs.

For the CDR3, the DNA is TGCGCCAGCAGCTTGGTGACAGGGAGTGGGAACACTGAAGCTTTCTTT. It specifies CASSLVTGSGNTEAFF. The V and J genes are TRBV5-1 and TRBJ1-1; 7 bases match TRBD1. CDR1 is SGHRS, CDR2 YFSETQ, per germline. The CDR3 has 16 residues. V lost 0 bases, J lost 1 base, and 6 bases stayed unmatched. Drawing the rest from reference TRBV5-1 and TRBJ1-1, the complete variable domain is KAGVTQTPRYLIKTRGQQVTLSCSPISGHRSVSWYQQTPGQGLQFLFEYFSETQRNKGNFPGRFSGRQFSNSRSEMNVSTLELGDSALYLCASSLVTGSGNTEAFFGQGTRLTVV.